Listed below are T cell receptor beta chains from one sample, sequenced in a study of blood T cell repertoires in COVID-19. Libraries were prepared by immunoSEQ multiplex PCR; TCRdb keeps only in-frame clonotypes and omits some of them. Among roughly 100,000 clones listed, 87% were seen once. Sequences were obtained from peripheral blood. The origin of the receptors is a woman aged 45-59 years with COVID-19, enrolled during active disease. Both conserved end residues are part of each CDR3. The D gene is left open where the match is weak. Rows give clone size only sometimes, using once, few, many, or a class for an expanded clone.

TRBJ1-2 | TRBV2 | NA | NA | CASSDGYGYTF | TGTGCCAGCAGTGACGGCTATGGCTACACCTTC
TRBJ2-7 | TRBV18 | NA | TRBD1 | CASSTRDRASEQYF | TGTGCCAGCTCAACCCGGGACAGGGCTTCCGAGCAGTACTTC
TRBJ2-7 | TRBV7-2 | NA | TRBD2 | CASSPGGAYEQYF | TGTGCCAGCAGCCCGGGGGGAGCCTACGAGCAGTACTTC
TRBJ2-7 | TRBV11-3 | NA | NA | CASSPRTVYEQYF | TGTGCCAGCAGCCCTAGGACTGTTTACGAGCAGTACTTC
TRBJ1-2 | TRBV27 | NA | NA | CASSFDSNYGYTF | TGTGCCAGCAGTTTCGACAGTAACTATGGCTACACCTTC
TRBJ2-6 | TRBV29-1 | NA | NA | CSVSNSGANVLTF | TGCAGCGTTTCTAACTCTGGGGCCAACGTCCTGACTTTC
TRBJ2-7 | TRBV19 | NA | TRBD1 | CASRGQEGEQYF | TGTGCCAGTAGGGGACAGGAAGGCGAGCAGTACTTC
TRBJ1-2 | TRBV4-1 | NA | NA | CASSQEETGNYGYTF | TGCGCCAGCAGCCAAGAGGAAACAGGGAACTATGGCTACACCTTC
TRBJ2-1 | TRBV19 | NA | TRBD2 | CASSKALLAGGNNEQFF | TGTGCCAGTAGTAAGGCCCTACTAGCGGGGGGTAACAATGAGCAGTTCTTC
TRBJ2-7 | TRBV10-2 | NA | TRBD2 | CASSESGASYEQYF | TGCGCCAGCAGTGAGAGCGGGGCATCCTACGAGCAGTACTTC
TRBJ1-1 | TRBV12-3/TRBV12-4 | once | NA | CASINLGNGAFF | TGTGCCAGCATCAATCTCGGGAACGGAGCTTTCTTT
TRBJ2-7 | TRBV19 | NA | NA | CASSIASGDEQYF | TGTGCCAGTAGTATAGCATCAGGGGACGAGCAGTACTTC
TRBJ2-1 | TRBV7-7 | NA | TRBD2 | CASSLALSGGARPYNEQFF | TGTGCCAGCAGCTTAGCGCTTAGCGGGGGGGCCCGGCCCTACAATGAGCAGTTCTTC
TRBJ1-5 | TRBV28 | NA | NA | CASSPGGVSNQPQHF | TGTGCCAGCAGCCCTGGGGGGGTTAGCAATCAGCCCCAGCATTTT
TRBJ1-4 | TRBV6-6 | NA | NA | CASSPGGGVKLFF | TGTGCCAGCAGTCCCGGAGGGGGGGTTAAACTGTTTTTT
TRBJ2-6 | TRBV29-1 | NA | NA | CSALDMSSPLTF | TGCAGCGCCCTGGACATGTCTTCCCCCCTGACTTTC
TRBJ2-7 | TRBV6-5 | NA | TRBD2 | CASEQRGGHSYEQYF | TGTGCCAGCGAACAGCGGGGGGGCCATAGTTACGAGCAGTACTTC